This is a list of T cell receptor beta chains from one sample in a study of human T cells and chemical hapten exposure. TCRdb reanalysed the RACE reads using MiXCR and keeps one entry per CDR3 protein. Of around 260,000 distinct CDR3 sequences listed, roughly 8.9% are singletons. The sample consisted of whole blood, taken in connection with sensitization to the hapten diphenylcyclopropenone (DPC). The receptors were sampled from a woman aged 40 to 55 with alopecia areata. Some clones in this sample may be carry-over from other donors' samples. Both conserved end residues are part of each CDR3. Each record gives: D gene, CDR3 length, clone size, J gene, V gene, CDR3 protein, CDR3 DNA. A D gene is named only where the DNA matches it firmly. Rows may omit the clone size; those that give it use once, few, many or a size class.

D gene: TRBD1
CDR3 length: 16
clone size: few
J gene: TRBJ1-2
V gene: TRBV5-1
CDR3 protein: CASSSRGQGAPDGYTF
CDR3 DNA: TGCGCCAGCAGCTCGCGGGGACAGGGGGCTCCCGACGGCTACACCTTC

D gene: .
CDR3 length: 11
clone size: few
J gene: TRBJ1-2
V gene: TRBV24-1
CDR3 protein: CATEGNYGYTF
CDR3 DNA: TGTGCCACCGAGGGGAACTATGGCTACACCTTC

D gene: TRBD1
CDR3 length: 14
clone size: few
J gene: TRBJ1-5
V gene: TRBV12-3/TRBV12-4
CDR3 protein: CASGTGGEYQPQHF
CDR3 DNA: TGTGCCAGCGGGACAGGGGGCGAGTATCAGCCCCAGCATTTT

D gene: .
CDR3 length: 13
clone size: .
J gene: TRBJ2-3
V gene: TRBV4-3
CDR3 protein: CASSPGPEDTQYF
CDR3 DNA: TGCGCCAGCAGCCCGGGCCCAGAGGATACGCAGTATTTT

D gene: .
CDR3 length: 14
clone size: few
J gene: TRBJ1-1
V gene: TRBV6-5
CDR3 protein: CASSYSSGELNAFF
CDR3 DNA: TGTGCCAGCAGTTACTCGAGCGGGGAACTGAACGCTTTCTTT

D gene: TRBD2
CDR3 length: 15
clone size: .
J gene: TRBJ2-1
V gene: TRBV7-3
CDR3 protein: CASSAGTSSLNEQFF
CDR3 DNA: TGTGCCAGCAGCGCCGGGACTAGCTCCCTCAATGAGCAGTTCTTC

D gene: .
CDR3 length: 13
clone size: few
J gene: TRBJ1-2
V gene: TRBV25-1
CDR3 protein: CASRGQSNYGYTF
CDR3 DNA: TGTGCCAGCAGAGGACAGTCTAACTATGGCTACACCTTC

D gene: .
CDR3 length: 18
clone size: many
J gene: TRBJ1-5
V gene: TRBV18
CDR3 protein: CASSPLKDTNYSNQPQHF
CDR3 DNA: TGTGCCAGCTCACCGCTCAAGGATACAAACTATAGCAATCAGCCCCAGCATTTT

D gene: .
CDR3 length: 14
clone size: few
J gene: TRBJ1-2
V gene: TRBV6-1
CDR3 protein: CASTPAGETYGYTF
CDR3 DNA: TGTGCCAGCACTCCGGCAGGGGAGACCTATGGCTACACCTTC

D gene: TRBD1
CDR3 length: 13
clone size: many
J gene: TRBJ1-1
V gene: TRBV5-1
CDR3 protein: CASSLGQPTEAFF
CDR3 DNA: TGTGCCAGCAGCCTGGGACAGCCCACTGAAGCTTTCTTT

D gene: .
CDR3 length: 11
clone size: few
J gene: TRBJ2-1
V gene: TRBV12-3/TRBV12-4
CDR3 protein: CASSGDHPQFF
CDR3 DNA: TGTGCCAGCAGTGGGGACCATCCGCAGTTCTTC

D gene: .
CDR3 length: 12
clone size: .
J gene: TRBJ1-2
V gene: TRBV2
CDR3 protein: CASRGVPYGYTF
CDR3 DNA: TGCGCCAGCAGGGGTGTCCCCTATGGCTACACCTTC

D gene: TRBD2
CDR3 length: 15
clone size: few
J gene: TRBJ2-3
V gene: TRBV12-3/TRBV12-4
CDR3 protein: CASTLLAAGTDTQYF
CDR3 DNA: TGTGCCAGCACCCTACTAGCGGCGGGCACAGATACGCAGTATTTT

D gene: TRBD1
CDR3 length: 16
clone size: .
J gene: TRBJ2-7
V gene: TRBV5-5
CDR3 protein: CASSFFTGTGLYEQYF
CDR3 DNA: TGTGCCAGCAGCTTTTTTACCGGGACAGGGCTTTACGAGCAGTACTTC

D gene: TRBD1
CDR3 length: 12
clone size: .
J gene: TRBJ2-1
V gene: TRBV12-3/TRBV12-4
CDR3 protein: CASSLIGTGQFF
CDR3 DNA: TGTGCCAGCAGTTTAATAGGGACAGGTCAGTTCTTC